The rows below give T cell receptor beta chains drawn from one sample of a study of long-term antiretroviral therapy in people with HIV. Some clones are missing from TCRdb's copy, which holds only in-frame ones; the method was immunoSEQ multiplex PCR. Of tens of thousands of clones listed, 76% are singletons. Source: unsorted PBMCs, taken 1.1 years before starting antiretroviral therapy. All receptors come from a woman aged 40 to 50 with HIV. Each CDR3 is given with its conserved first and last residue. D genes are given only for firm matches. Only part of the rows carry a size: once, few, many, or a class if the clone is expanded.

abundance: .
d_gene: .
j_gene: TRBJ2-2
v_gene: TRBV12-2
CDR3aa: CASRLAYRDRDQTGELFF
CDR3nt: TGTGCAAGTCGCTTAGCTTACCGGGACAGGGATCAGACCGGGGAGCTGTTTTTT

abundance: .
d_gene: .
j_gene: TRBJ1-2
v_gene: TRBV11-3
CDR3aa: CASSLDGDGAGHYGYTF
CDR3nt: TGTGCCAGCAGCTTAGATGGGGATGGGGCAGGCCACTATGGCTACACCTTC

abundance: .
d_gene: TRBD1
j_gene: TRBJ1-5
v_gene: TRBV27
CDR3aa: CASGLTGDYQPQHF
CDR3nt: TGTGCCAGCGGACTCACAGGGGACTATCAGCCCCAGCATTTT

abundance: .
d_gene: .
j_gene: TRBJ1-2
v_gene: TRBV7-9
CDR3aa: CASSLGENYGYTF
CDR3nt: TGTGCCAGCAGCTTAGGGGAGAACTATGGCTACACCTTC

abundance: .
d_gene: .
j_gene: TRBJ1-5
v_gene: TRBV5-6
CDR3aa: CASSLVGGLEPQHF
CDR3nt: TGTGCCAGCAGCTTAGTCGGGGGTCTGGAGCCCCAGCATTTT

abundance: .
d_gene: TRBD2
j_gene: TRBJ2-7
v_gene: TRBV7-9
CDR3aa: CASSFGGLSYEQYF
CDR3nt: TGTGCCAGCAGCTTCGGGGGACTATCCTACGAGCAGTACTTC

abundance: .
d_gene: TRBD1
j_gene: TRBJ1-1
v_gene: TRBV13
CDR3aa: CASSNSDRGVTEAFF
CDR3nt: TGTGCCAGCAGCAACTCGGACAGGGGAGTGACTGAAGCTTTCTTT

abundance: .
d_gene: .
j_gene: TRBJ1-2
v_gene: TRBV18
CDR3aa: CASSQNYGYTF
CDR3nt: TGTGCCAGCTCACAGAACTATGGCTACACCTTC

abundance: .
d_gene: .
j_gene: TRBJ1-2
v_gene: TRBV5-4
CDR3aa: CASSMGKEGNYGYTF
CDR3nt: TGTGCCAGCAGCATGGGGAAGGAGGGAAACTATGGCTACACCTTC

abundance: .
d_gene: .
j_gene: TRBJ1-5
v_gene: TRBV7-9
CDR3aa: CASSPGEAWPQHF
CDR3nt: TGTGCCAGCAGCCCAGGGGAGGCGTGGCCCCAGCATTTT

abundance: .
d_gene: TRBD2
j_gene: TRBJ2-1
v_gene: TRBV7-9
CDR3aa: CASSLVGLAGGGEQFF
CDR3nt: TGTGCCAGCAGCTTAGTTGGGCTAGCGGGAGGCGGGGAGCAGTTCTTC

abundance: .
d_gene: .
j_gene: TRBJ2-7
v_gene: TRBV4-2
CDR3aa: CASSPLSSQTYEQYF
CDR3nt: TGTGCCAGCAGCCCGCTGTCTAGTCAGACCTACGAGCAGTACTTC

abundance: .
d_gene: TRBD1
j_gene: TRBJ1-5
v_gene: TRBV18
CDR3aa: CASSPQGAGSNQPQHF
CDR3nt: TGTGCCAGCTCACCACAGGGGGCGGGAAGCAATCAGCCCCAGCATTTT

abundance: .
d_gene: TRBD2
j_gene: TRBJ2-1
v_gene: TRBV7-9
CDR3aa: CASSFPAGGQGNEQFF
CDR3nt: TGTGCCAGCAGCTTCCCAGCGGGGGGGCAGGGCAATGAGCAGTTCTTC

abundance: .
d_gene: .
j_gene: TRBJ2-3
v_gene: TRBV5-1
CDR3aa: CASSLLTDTDTQYF
CDR3nt: TGCGCCAGCAGCTTGTTGACAGACACAGATACGCAGTATTTT

abundance: .
d_gene: .
j_gene: TRBJ2-1
v_gene: TRBV5-4
CDR3aa: CASSLALDYNEQFF
CDR3nt: TGTGCCAGCAGCTTGGCCCTTGACTACAATGAGCAGTTCTTC

abundance: .
d_gene: .
j_gene: TRBJ2-1
v_gene: TRBV6-5
CDR3aa: CASSPRTDNEQFF
CDR3nt: TGTGCCAGCAGTCCGCGGACAGACAATGAGCAGTTCTTC

abundance: .
d_gene: TRBD1
j_gene: TRBJ2-5
v_gene: TRBV5-1
CDR3aa: CASSSFQGAPQETQYF
CDR3nt: TGCGCCAGCAGCTCATTTCAGGGGGCCCCACAAGAGACCCAGTACTTC

abundance: .
d_gene: TRBD1
j_gene: TRBJ2-7
v_gene: TRBV7-2
CDR3aa: CASSQSRGLSYEQYF
CDR3nt: TGTGCCAGCAGCCAAAGCAGGGGGCTCTCCTACGAGCAGTACTTC

abundance: few
d_gene: .
j_gene: TRBJ1-6
v_gene: TRBV6-5
CDR3aa: CASGWDSPLHF
CDR3nt: TGTGCCAGCGGGTGGGATTCACCCCTCCACTTT

abundance: .
d_gene: .
j_gene: TRBJ1-5
v_gene: TRBV27
CDR3aa: CASSLLQGGQPQHF
CDR3nt: TGTGCCAGCAGTTTATTACAGGGTGGGCAGCCCCAGCATTTT

abundance: .
d_gene: .
j_gene: TRBJ2-3
v_gene: TRBV5-8
CDR3aa: CASSLVYLSSTDTQYF
CDR3nt: TGTGCCAGCAGCTTGGTGTACCTGTCCAGCACAGATACGCAGTATTTT

abundance: .
d_gene: .
j_gene: TRBJ1-2
v_gene: TRBV10-3
CDR3aa: CAISESRSDYGYTF
CDR3nt: TGTGCCATCAGTGAGAGCAGGTCCGACTATGGCTACACCTTC

abundance: .
d_gene: .
j_gene: TRBJ1-5
v_gene: TRBV6-6
CDR3aa: CASSYGAGIQPQHF
CDR3nt: TGTGCCAGCAGTTACGGGGCAGGGATCCAGCCCCAGCATTTT

abundance: .
d_gene: TRBD1
j_gene: TRBJ1-5
v_gene: TRBV30
CDR3aa: CAWSAAGTGNQPQHF
CDR3nt: TGTGCCTGGAGTGCCGCCGGGACAGGGAATCAGCCCCAGCATTTT

abundance: .
d_gene: .
j_gene: TRBJ2-5
v_gene: TRBV5-6
CDR3aa: CASSLGARETQYF
CDR3nt: TGTGCCTCCAGCTTAGGGGCGCGGGAGACCCAGTACTTC

abundance: .
d_gene: .
j_gene: TRBJ2-5
v_gene: TRBV30
CDR3aa: CAWSSPGAKTQYF
CDR3nt: TGTGCCTGGAGTTCCCCCGGGGCGAAGACCCAGTACTTC

abundance: .
d_gene: TRBD1
j_gene: TRBJ1-5
v_gene: TRBV29-1
CDR3aa: CSTSTGDGNQPQHF
CDR3nt: TGCAGCACCTCGACAGGGGACGGCAATCAGCCCCAGCATTTT

abundance: .
d_gene: .
j_gene: TRBJ2-7
v_gene: TRBV29-1
CDR3aa: CSVEDPRGNYEQYF
CDR3nt: TGCAGCGTTGAAGATCCCCGAGGGAACTACGAGCAGTACTTC

abundance: .
d_gene: .
j_gene: TRBJ2-2
v_gene: TRBV18
CDR3aa: CASSPPPTMGINTGELFF
CDR3nt: TGTGCCAGCTCACCACCACCAACAATGGGAATTAACACCGGGGAGCTGTTTTTT

abundance: .
d_gene: .
j_gene: TRBJ1-1
v_gene: TRBV29-1
CDR3aa: CSVEDGLNTEAFF
CDR3nt: TGCAGCGTTGAAGACGGCCTGAACACTGAAGCTTTCTTT

abundance: .
d_gene: .
j_gene: TRBJ1-1
v_gene: TRBV18
CDR3aa: CASTLPVNTEAFF
CDR3nt: TGTGCCAGCACCCTCCCAGTGAACACTGAAGCTTTCTTT

abundance: once
d_gene: .
j_gene: TRBJ1-1
v_gene: TRBV6-4
CDR3aa: CASSSTANTEAFF
CDR3nt: TGTGCCAGCAGTTCGACAGCGAACACTGAAGCTTTCTTT

abundance: .
d_gene: .
j_gene: TRBJ1-3
v_gene: TRBV19
CDR3aa: CASSIGSRSSGNTIYF
CDR3nt: TGTGCCAGTAGTATAGGGTCCAGGAGCTCTGGAAACACCATATATTTT

abundance: once
d_gene: TRBD1
j_gene: TRBJ2-2
v_gene: TRBV2
CDR3aa: CASSTGTGAFGELFF
CDR3nt: TGTGCCAGCAGTACCGGGACAGGTGCCTTCGGGGAGCTGTTTTTT

abundance: .
d_gene: .
j_gene: TRBJ2-2
v_gene: TRBV14
CDR3aa: CASSQSPFGFTGELFF
CDR3nt: TGTGCCAGCAGCCAATCTCCGTTTGGTTTCACCGGGGAGCTGTTTTTT

abundance: .
d_gene: .
j_gene: TRBJ2-1
v_gene: TRBV6-1
CDR3aa: CASLRGVTIENEQFF
CDR3nt: TGTGCCAGCTTGAGGGGTGTTACGATTGAAAATGAGCAGTTCTTC

abundance: .
d_gene: .
j_gene: TRBJ2-7
v_gene: TRBV21-1
CDR3aa: CASSNRQGGRHEQYF
CDR3nt: TGTGCCAGCAGCAATCGACAGGGTGGTCGCCACGAGCAGTACTTC

abundance: few
d_gene: .
j_gene: TRBJ2-1
v_gene: TRBV12-5
CDR3aa: CASARNEQFF
CDR3nt: TGTGCTAGTGCTCGCAATGAGCAGTTCTTC

abundance: few
d_gene: .
j_gene: TRBJ1-6
v_gene: TRBV30
CDR3aa: CAWDKNNSPLHF
CDR3nt: TGTGCCTGGGACAAAAATAATTCACCCCTCCACTTT

abundance: once
d_gene: .
j_gene: TRBJ1-1
v_gene: TRBV6-6
CDR3aa: CASSRVRATEAFF
CDR3nt: TGTGCCAGCAGCCGGGTTAGGGCCACTGAAGCTTTCTTT

abundance: .
d_gene: .
j_gene: TRBJ2-3
v_gene: TRBV7-9
CDR3aa: CASSLGGAGAPLQYF
CDR3nt: TGTGCCAGCAGCTTAGGTGGGGCAGGCGCACCCCTCCAGTATTTT

abundance: .
d_gene: .
j_gene: TRBJ1-3
v_gene: TRBV6-5
CDR3aa: CANPSGNTIYF
CDR3nt: TGTGCCAATCCCTCTGGAAACACCATATATTTT

abundance: .
d_gene: .
j_gene: TRBJ2-3
v_gene: TRBV11-3
CDR3aa: CASSLGLTDTQYF
CDR3nt: TGTGCCAGCAGCTTAGGGCTCACAGATACGCAGTATTTT

abundance: .
d_gene: TRBD1
j_gene: TRBJ1-1
v_gene: TRBV2
CDR3aa: CASSIDRGLTEAFF
CDR3nt: TGTGCCAGCAGTATCGACAGGGGGCTAACTGAAGCTTTCTTT

abundance: few
d_gene: TRBD1
j_gene: TRBJ1-2
v_gene: TRBV2
CDR3aa: CASRLTGPNYGYTF
CDR3nt: TGTGCCAGCAGGTTGACAGGGCCAAACTATGGCTACACCTTC

abundance: .
d_gene: .
j_gene: TRBJ1-2
v_gene: TRBV2
CDR3aa: CASSVAGLNYGYTF
CDR3nt: TGTGCCAGCAGTGTCGCAGGTCTCAACTATGGCTACACCTTC

abundance: .
d_gene: .
j_gene: TRBJ1-1
v_gene: TRBV5-6
CDR3aa: CASSSSLNTEAFF
CDR3nt: TGTGCCAGCAGCTCTTCACTGAACACTGAAGCTTTCTTT